The 14 T cell receptor beta chains presented below share a single source sample, sequenced in a study of post-analysis software for immune sequencing data. Sequencing libraries made from TCR beta cDNA carried unique molecular identifiers. TCRdb recomputed calls from the PCR reads with MiXCR, one row per CDR3 protein. The table records 750,000 to 950,000 distinct CDR3 sequences, around 45% of them present only once. Findings and limits, study-wide: Controls had lower frequencies than patients of four or five TRBV segments, which included TRBV5-6, TRBV5-1 and TRBV20-1.

The antigens of these receptors remain unknown. Sequencing used blood. The source of these receptors is a girl aged 5-17 years with multiple sclerosis.

This clonotype was detected a few times. The chain recombines TRBV7-9 with TRBJ2-3, with 7 bases identical to TRBD1. Germline V gene lookup returns CDR1 SEHNR and CDR2 FQNEAQ (reference sequence). The CDR3 runs to 15 residues. The V segment lost 2 bases and the J segment 12 bases; nucleotides outside the gene matches: 14. This CDR3 is CASSLRRTGGETQYF. The CDR3 region has the DNA TGTGCCAGCAGCTTAAGGCGGACAGGAGGAGAGACCCAGTATTTT.

The chain is built from TRBV9 and TRBJ1-4; D might be TRBD1 (6 bases). The V gene's germline CDR1 is SGDLS and CDR2 YYNGEE. The CDR3 has 14 amino acids. The germline V and J ends were trimmed by 4 bases and 9 bases, with 16 bases remaining between them. CDR3 in amino acids: CASSPPRGGKKLFF. The CDR3 region has the DNA TGTGCCAGCAGCCCCCCCAGGGGTGGGAAAAAACTGTTTTTT.

The gene calls are TRBV21-1 and TRBJ2-5; the table calls TRBD1, which could not be checked here. TRBV21-1 is a recognized pseudogene. The CDR3 contains 16 residues. The CDR3 is CASSKVRTVRQETQYF. CDR3 bases: TGTGCCAGCAGCAAAGTTAGGACAGTCCGACAAGAGACCCAGTACTTC.

This chain joins TRBV19 and TRBJ1-5; possibly TRBD1 for D (6 bases). Looked up from germline, CDR1 is LNHDA and CDR2 is SQIVND (reference sequence). The CDR3 runs to 15 residues. V lost 0 bases to trimming and J lost 7 bases, with 13 bases between them. The CDR3 DNA is TGTGCCAGTAGTATAGAAGTGGACAGCGGACAGCCCCAGCATTTT. Protein sequence: CASSIEVDSGQPQHF.

This chain connects TRBV5-5 to TRBJ2-7; tentatively, D is TRBD1 (6 bases). This CDR3 spans 13 amino acids. CDR1 is SGHKS and CDR2 is YYEKEE in the germline V gene (reference sequence). V was pared by 6 bases and J by 3 bases, with 13 bases between. CDR3 coding DNA: TGTGCCAGCAACGACAGGTTTCGCTACGAGCAGTACTTC. It yields the protein CASNDRFRYEQYF.

The chain carries TRBV14 and TRBJ2-5; TRBD1 is a possible D gene (6 bases). This CDR3 region has 15 residues. V lost 1 base, J lost 4 bases, and 13 bases lay in between. CDR1 and CDR2 (germline): SGHDN, FVKESK. The CDR3 loop is CASSQVQGRLETQYF. The CDR3 coding sequence is TGTGCCAGCAGCCAAGTACAGGGTAGATTAGAGACCCAGTACTTC.

The genes are TRBV7-2 and TRBJ2-2; 8 positions match TRBD1. The CDR3 totals 16 residues. Germline CDR1 SGHTA, CDR2 FQGNSA. The V gene end was trimmed by 5 bases and the J gene end by 2 bases; junction bases not matched to a gene: 7. The CDR3 sequence is CASSLTGGVNTGELFF. The CDR3 DNA is TGTGCCAGCAGCCTAACAGGGGGTGTTAACACCGGGGAGCTGTTTTTT.

This sequence joins TRBV6-1 and TRBJ2-5; tentative D call: TRBD2 (6 bases). The CDR3 totals 17 residues. Germline CDR1 MNHNS, CDR2 SASEGT. Trimming shortened V by 2 bases and J by 1 base, and 17 bases separated the two germline ends. The CDR3 coding sequence is TGTGCCAGCAGTGAATTCATCGGGAGTTCGAGCCAAGAGACCCAGTACTTC. Translation gives CASSEFIGSSSQETQYF.

V usage is TRBV20-1 and J usage is TRBJ1-5; no firm D call. V shed 0 bases and J shed 0 bases, with 6 bases lying between them. The germline CDR1 and CDR2 sequences are DFQATT and SNEGSKA (reference sequence). This CDR3 region has 14 residues. CDR3 sequence: CSARDGRSNQPQHF. The DNA of the CDR3 is TGCAGTGCTAGAGATGGACGTAGCAATCAGCCCCAGCATTTT.

The J gene is TRBJ2-3, the V gene TRBV5-1; 9 nucleotides match TRBD2. The trim removed 4 bases at V and 3 bases at J, leaving 9 bases unmatched. The CDR3 sequence is 16 residues long. CDR1 is SGHRS and CDR2 is YFSETQ in the germline V gene. DNA for the CDR3: TGCGCCAGCAGCCCGAGCGGGAGGATCGGGACAGATACGCAGTATTTT. Its translation is CASSPSGRIGTDTQYF.

This clonotype was seen a few times. The chain couples TRBV27 to TRBJ2-7; perhaps TRBD1 as D (6 bases). Germline V CDR1 and CDR2: MNHEY, SMNVEV (reference sequence). V was clipped by 2 bases and J by 3 bases, with 11 bases between them. CDR3 length: 14 amino acids. The CDR3 DNA follows: TGTGCCAGCAGTTTAAGCAGGGGCTACTACGAGCAGTACTTC. It codes for CASSLSRGYYEQYF.

J is TRBJ1-2 and V is TRBV7-2; tentatively, D is TRBD1 (6 bases). This CDR3 region has 15 residues. The V end was cut by 5 bases, the J end by 6 bases, with 19 bases between. CDR1 and CDR2 (germline): SGHTA, FQGNSA. CDR3 DNA sequence: TGTGCCAGCAGCGCCTACAGGGACACGGTTAATGGCTACACCTTC. This encodes CASSAYRDTVNGYTF.

The chain recombines TRBV7-9 with TRBJ1-4, with 8 bases matching TRBD1. Trimming cost V 1 base and J 10 bases; bases outside gene matches: 8. The CDR3 spans 15 residues. CDR1 is SEHNR, CDR2 FQNEAQ, per germline (reference sequence). The CDR3 DNA reads as TGTGCCAGCAGCTTAGAGACAGGGGATATGGGAAAACTGTTTTTT. This translates into CASSLETGDMGKLFF.

The sample holds a few counts of this clonotype. V is TRBV3-1 and J is TRBJ2-3; 9 bases agree with TRBD2. CDR1 and CDR2 (germline): LGHDT, YNNKEL (reference sequence). After removal of 2 bases from V and 2 bases from J, the junction contained 2 bases not matched to a gene. The CDR3 has 15 residues. CDR3 sequence (DNA): TGTGCCAGCAGCCAACCTAGCGGGACCACAGATACGCAGTATTTT. Residues: CASSQPSGTTDTQYF.